This is a list of T cell receptor beta chains from one sample in a study of cytomegalovirus exposure and HLA in healthy donors. Data came from immunoSEQ multiplex PCR; TCRdb stores just in-frame clones and leaves some out. This sample has 150,000 to 160,000 clones, with 65% to 90% found just once. Sequenced sample: PBMCs. These receptors were collected from a man between 18 and 35 years old in good health and CMV-seropositive. CDR3s include the opening cysteine and the closing phenylalanine or tryptophan. The D gene is left open where the match is weak. A row's size may be missing; if present it is once, few, many or a size class.

j_call | clone_size | v_call | d_call | cdr3_aa | cdr3_nt
TRBJ1-2 | NA | TRBV27 | NA | CASSRDGTGGADGYTF | TGTGCCAGCAGTCGCGATGGAACAGGAGGGGCGGATGGCTACACCTTC
TRBJ1-4 | NA | TRBV7-9 | NA | CASSLNWGVASEKLFF | TGTGCCAGCAGCTTGAACTGGGGGGTAGCAAGCGAAAAACTGTTTTTT
TRBJ2-1 | NA | TRBV6-5 | TRBD1 | CASRPDRASYNEQFF | TGTGCCAGCCGCCCGGACAGGGCCTCCTACAATGAGCAGTTCTTC
TRBJ2-2 | once | TRBV7-9 | NA | CASSPSDGGNTGELFF | TGTGCCAGCAGCCCGAGTGACGGGGGAAACACCGGGGAGCTGTTTTTT
TRBJ1-2 | NA | TRBV13 | TRBD1 | CASSFGQGHGYTF | TGTGCCAGCAGCTTTGGACAGGGCCATGGCTACACCTTC
TRBJ1-5 | NA | TRBV21-1 | NA | CASIKRQGGNQPQHF | TGTGCCAGCATCAAACGACAGGGAGGTAATCAGCCCCAGCATTTT
TRBJ2-1 | NA | TRBV7-9 | NA | CASSSRLATHSYNEQFF | TGTGCCAGCAGCTCCCGCCTAGCGACCCACTCCTACAATGAGCAGTTCTTC
TRBJ2-7 | NA | TRBV5-1 | TRBD2 | CASSFGGDGLYEQYF | TGCGCCAGCAGCTTTGGGGGGGACGGACTCTACGAGCAGTACTTC
TRBJ2-1 | NA | TRBV5-1 | TRBD2 | CASSLLGLAAYNEQFF | TGCGCCAGCAGCTTGTTGGGGCTAGCGGCCTACAATGAGCAGTTCTTC
TRBJ1-1 | NA | TRBV19 | TRBD1 | CASRIAGQGNTEAFF | TGTGCCAGTAGGATCGCGGGACAGGGAAACACTGAAGCTTTCTTT
TRBJ2-7 | NA | TRBV6-1 | TRBD1 | CASSDGDRLLYEQYF | TGTGCCAGCAGTGATGGGGACAGACTCCTCTACGAGCAGTACTTC
TRBJ2-7 | NA | TRBV7-3 | NA | CASSLSQASSYEQYF | TGTGCCAGCAGCTTAAGCCAGGCCAGCTCCTACGAGCAGTACTTC
TRBJ2-7 | NA | TRBV28 | TRBD1 | CASSPGGVVHEQYF | TGTGCCAGCAGTCCAGGGGGCGTGGTGCACGAGCAGTACTTC
TRBJ2-7 | NA | TRBV29-1 | TRBD2 | CSVDSGNSYEQYF | TGCAGCGTTGATAGCGGGAACTCCTACGAGCAGTACTTC
TRBJ2-7 | NA | TRBV7-9 | TRBD2 | CASSTSGTRPSEQYF | TGTGCCAGCAGCACCTCCGGGACTAGGCCGTCCGAGCAGTACTTC
TRBJ2-6 | NA | TRBV6-1 | NA | CASSEATGLGVLTF | TGTGCCAGCAGTGAAGCAACCGGACTGGGCGTCCTGACTTTC
TRBJ2-5 | NA | TRBV25-1 | NA | CASSEYTGDETQYF | TGTGCCAGCAGTGAATATACGGGGGATGAGACCCAGTACTTC
TRBJ1-3 | NA | TRBV2 | TRBD1 | CAGRGQGNTIYF | TGTGCCGGCAGGGGACAGGGAAACACCATATATTTT
TRBJ1-2 | NA | TRBV7-2 | NA | CASSLEDKSNYGYTF | TGTGCCAGCAGCTTAGAGGACAAGAGTAACTATGGCTACACCTTC
TRBJ1-1 | NA | TRBV5-1 | NA | CASSLAGERRTEAFF | TGCGCCAGCAGCTTGGCCGGAGAGCGTCGCACTGAAGCTTTCTTT
TRBJ2-7 | NA | TRBV5-8 | NA | CASSFRGNSVYEQYF | TGTGCCAGCAGCTTTAGAGGGAACAGTGTCTACGAGCAGTACTTC
TRBJ2-7 | NA | TRBV6-5 | NA | CASKGSVGEQYF | TGTGCCAGCAAGGGGTCCGTGGGTGAGCAGTACTTC
TRBJ1-1 | NA | TRBV11-1 | TRBD1 | CASSLGYRGDAEAFF | TGTGCCAGCAGCTTAGGCTACAGGGGGGACGCTGAAGCTTTCTTT
TRBJ2-2 | NA | TRBV18 | NA | CASSRTAGNTGELFF | TGTGCCAGCTCCCGCACGGCGGGGAACACCGGGGAGCTGTTTTTT
TRBJ2-1 | NA | TRBV30 | TRBD2 | CAWSVRGLVQNNEQFF | TGTGCCTGGAGTGTACGGGGACTAGTCCAAAACAATGAGCAGTTCTTC
TRBJ2-7 | NA | TRBV5-6 | TRBD1 | CASSLPTGTGGYEQYF | TGTGCCAGCAGCTTGCCGACCGGGACAGGGGGCTACGAGCAGTACTTC
TRBJ2-5 | NA | TRBV5-1 | TRBD2 | CASRVNLAGPPTQYF | TGCGCCAGCAGGGTGAACCTAGCGGGCCCGCCGACCCAGTACTTC